This TCR beta chain is from a study of T cell changes during pregnancy in multiple sclerosis. Profiling relied on immunoSEQ multiplex PCR, and the TCRdb table lists in-frame clones only, not all of them. The sample includes about 55,000 clones, approximately 94% of them seen just once. Germline V gene sequence: CDR1 SEHNR, CDR2 FQNEAQ (reference sequence). This CDR3 region has 14 residues. V dropped 3 bases and J dropped 7 bases, with 13 bases sitting between them. The specimen was CD8+ T cells from peripheral blood mononuclear cells, collected in the third trimester of pregnancy. The chain uses TRBV7-9 and TRBJ1-3; D perhaps matches TRBD1 (5 bases). The clonotype was recovered from a female donor with multiple sclerosis, enrolled in a pregnancy study. This CDR3 reads CASSFGGVRNTIYF. The CDR3 DNA reads TGTGCCAGCAGCTTTGGGGGGGTACGGAACACCATATATTTT.